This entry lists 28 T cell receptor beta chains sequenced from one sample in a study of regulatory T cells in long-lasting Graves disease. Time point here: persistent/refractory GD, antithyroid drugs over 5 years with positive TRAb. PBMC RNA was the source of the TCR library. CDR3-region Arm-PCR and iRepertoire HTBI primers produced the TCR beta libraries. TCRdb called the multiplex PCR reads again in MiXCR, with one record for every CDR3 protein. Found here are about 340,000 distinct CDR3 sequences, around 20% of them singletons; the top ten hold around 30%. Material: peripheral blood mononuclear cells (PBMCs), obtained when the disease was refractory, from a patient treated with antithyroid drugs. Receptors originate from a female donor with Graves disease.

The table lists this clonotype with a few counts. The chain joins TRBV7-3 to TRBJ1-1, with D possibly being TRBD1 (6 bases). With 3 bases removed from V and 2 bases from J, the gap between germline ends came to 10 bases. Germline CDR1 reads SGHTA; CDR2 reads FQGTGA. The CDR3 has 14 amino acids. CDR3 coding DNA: TGTGCCAGCAGCTTTCAGGGGATAAACACTGAAGCTTTCTTT. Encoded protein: CASSFQGINTEAFF.

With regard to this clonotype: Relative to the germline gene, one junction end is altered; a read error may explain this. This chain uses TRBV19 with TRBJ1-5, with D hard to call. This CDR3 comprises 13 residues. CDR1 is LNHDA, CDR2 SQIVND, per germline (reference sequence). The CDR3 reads CACSSYSNQPQHF. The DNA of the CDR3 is TGTGCCTGTAGCTCGTATAGCAATCAGCCCCAGCATTTT.

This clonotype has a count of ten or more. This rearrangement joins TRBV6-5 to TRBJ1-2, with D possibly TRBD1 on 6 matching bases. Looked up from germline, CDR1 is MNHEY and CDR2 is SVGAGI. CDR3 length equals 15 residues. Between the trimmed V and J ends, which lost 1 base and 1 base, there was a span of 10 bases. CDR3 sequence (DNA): TGTGCCAGCAGTTACTTGAACAGGGTTAACTATGGCTACACCTTC. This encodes CASSYLNRVNYGYTF.

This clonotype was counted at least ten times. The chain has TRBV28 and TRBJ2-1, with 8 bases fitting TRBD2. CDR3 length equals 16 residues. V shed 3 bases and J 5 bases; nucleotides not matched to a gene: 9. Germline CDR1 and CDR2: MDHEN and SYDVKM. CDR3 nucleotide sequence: TGTGCCAGCAGTTTCACGGGGGGGGGACGGCACAATGAGCAGTTCTTC. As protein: CASSFTGGGRHNEQFF.

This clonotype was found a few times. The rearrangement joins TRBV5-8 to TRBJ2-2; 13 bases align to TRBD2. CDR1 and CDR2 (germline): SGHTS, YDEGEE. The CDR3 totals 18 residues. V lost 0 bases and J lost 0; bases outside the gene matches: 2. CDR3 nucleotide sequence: TGTGCCAGCAGCTTGGCGGGACTAGCGGGGACGAACACCGGGGAGCTGTTTTTT. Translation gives CASSLAGLAGTNTGELFF.

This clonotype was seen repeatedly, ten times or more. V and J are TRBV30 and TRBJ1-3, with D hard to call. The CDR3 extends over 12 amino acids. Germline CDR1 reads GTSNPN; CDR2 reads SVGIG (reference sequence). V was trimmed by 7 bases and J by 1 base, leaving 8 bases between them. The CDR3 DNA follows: TGTGCCTCGGGCTTTTCTGGAAACACCATATATTTT. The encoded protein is CASGFSGNTIYF.

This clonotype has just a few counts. CDR3 in amino acids: CSAREAGGGTYEQYF. In DNA, the CDR3 is TGCAGTGCTAGAGAGGCGGGAGGGGGCACCTACGAGCAGTACTTC. The chain has TRBV20-1 and TRBJ2-7; the match to TRBD2 covers 9 bases. Germline CDR1 reads DFQATT; CDR2 reads SNEGSKA (reference sequence). The junction had 5 bases not matched to a gene; V was cut back by 0 bases and J by 2 bases. The CDR3 contains 15 residues.

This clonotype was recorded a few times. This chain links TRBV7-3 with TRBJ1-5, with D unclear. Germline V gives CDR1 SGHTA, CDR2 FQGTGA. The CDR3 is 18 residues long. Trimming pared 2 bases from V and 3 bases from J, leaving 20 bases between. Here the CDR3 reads CASSLGQAYRHNNQPQHF. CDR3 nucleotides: TGTGCCAGCAGCTTAGGGCAGGCATATCGTCATAACAATCAGCCCCAGCATTTT.

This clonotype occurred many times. The CDR3: CSARDYQGGNTEAFF. CDR3 DNA sequence: TGCAGTGCTAGAGATTATCAGGGAGGGAACACTGAAGCTTTCTTT. The rearrangement joins TRBV20-1 to TRBJ1-1; D is perhaps TRBD1 (5 bases). CDR1 is DFQATT, CDR2 SNEGSKA, per germline (reference sequence). The CDR3 has 15 residues. V lost 0 bases to trimming and J lost 1 base, with 12 bases between them.

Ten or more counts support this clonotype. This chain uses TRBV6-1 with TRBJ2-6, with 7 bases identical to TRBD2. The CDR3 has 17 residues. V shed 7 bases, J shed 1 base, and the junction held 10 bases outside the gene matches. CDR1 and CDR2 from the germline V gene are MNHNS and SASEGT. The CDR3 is CASIPGGPFSGANVLTF. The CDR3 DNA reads TGTGCCAGCATTCCGGGGGGTCCCTTTTCTGGGGCCAACGTCCTGACTTTC.

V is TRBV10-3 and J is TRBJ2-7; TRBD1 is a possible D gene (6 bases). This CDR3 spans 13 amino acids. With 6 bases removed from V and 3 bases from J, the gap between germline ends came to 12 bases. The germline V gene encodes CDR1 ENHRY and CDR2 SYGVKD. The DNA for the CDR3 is TGTGCCATCAGGGACAGTTGGGACTACGAGCAGTACTTC. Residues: CAIRDSWDYEQYF.

The CDR3 nucleotides are TGTGCCAGCAGTTACTCTGGGGGGCGCGGCACTGAAGCTTTCTTT. It yields the protein CASSYSGGRGTEAFF. The chain joins TRBV6-5 to TRBJ1-1, with D possibly being TRBD1 (6 bases). Trimming cost V 0 bases and J 4 bases, with 12 bases left between them. This CDR3 spans 15 amino acids. Germline CDR1 reads MNHEY; CDR2 reads SVGAGI.

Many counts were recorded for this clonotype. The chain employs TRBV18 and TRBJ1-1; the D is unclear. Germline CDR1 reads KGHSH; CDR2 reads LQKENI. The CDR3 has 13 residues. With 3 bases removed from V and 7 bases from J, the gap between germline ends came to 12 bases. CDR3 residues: CASSPERGLEAFF. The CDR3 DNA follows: TGTGCCAGCTCACCTGAAAGAGGCCTTGAAGCTTTCTTT.

Here the CDR3 reads CSARGRLSEAFF. The CDR3 bases are TGCAGTGCTAGGGGCAGGCTATCTGAAGCTTTCTTT. The chain has TRBV20-1 and TRBJ1-1; D not certain. V shed 3 bases and J shed 6 bases, with 11 bases lying between them. This CDR3 spans 12 amino acids. The germline V gene has CDR1 DFQATT and CDR2 SNEGSKA (reference sequence).

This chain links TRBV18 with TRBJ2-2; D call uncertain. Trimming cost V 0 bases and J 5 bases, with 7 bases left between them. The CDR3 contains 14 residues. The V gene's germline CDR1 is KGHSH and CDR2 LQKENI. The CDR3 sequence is CASSPPGRTGELFF. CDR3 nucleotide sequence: TGTGCCAGCTCACCACCTGGACGAACCGGGGAGCTGTTTTTT.

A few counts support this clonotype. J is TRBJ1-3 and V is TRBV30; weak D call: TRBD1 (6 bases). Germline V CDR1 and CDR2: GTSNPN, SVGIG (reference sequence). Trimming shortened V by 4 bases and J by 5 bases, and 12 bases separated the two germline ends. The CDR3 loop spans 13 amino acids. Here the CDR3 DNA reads TGTGCCTGGAACAGGGAACCACGAAACACCATATATTTT. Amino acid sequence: CAWNREPRNTIYF.

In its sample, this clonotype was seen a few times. Written as DNA, the CDR3 is TGCGCCAGCAGCCTGGGCGGCAGGTGGCTTCGGGAGACCCAGTACTTC. It specifies CASSLGGRWLRETQYF. The chain carries TRBV5-1 and TRBJ2-5; unclear D gene. This CDR3 has 16 residues. Germline CDR1 is SGHRS and CDR2 is YFSETQ. V gave up 4 bases and J gave up 5 bases, with 21 bases separating them.

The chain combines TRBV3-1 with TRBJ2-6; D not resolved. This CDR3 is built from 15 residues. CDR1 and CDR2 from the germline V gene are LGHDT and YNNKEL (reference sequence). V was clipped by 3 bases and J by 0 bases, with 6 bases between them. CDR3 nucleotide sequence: TGTGCCAGCAGCCATTCGGGCTCTGGGGCCAACGTCCTGACTTTC. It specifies CASSHSGSGANVLTF.

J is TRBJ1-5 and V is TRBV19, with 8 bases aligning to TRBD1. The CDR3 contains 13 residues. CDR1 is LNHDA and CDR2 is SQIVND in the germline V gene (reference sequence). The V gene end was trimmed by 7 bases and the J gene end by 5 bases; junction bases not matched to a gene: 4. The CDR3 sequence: CASNDRGYQPQHF. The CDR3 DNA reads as TGTGCCAGTAACGACAGGGGTTATCAGCCCCAGCATTTT.

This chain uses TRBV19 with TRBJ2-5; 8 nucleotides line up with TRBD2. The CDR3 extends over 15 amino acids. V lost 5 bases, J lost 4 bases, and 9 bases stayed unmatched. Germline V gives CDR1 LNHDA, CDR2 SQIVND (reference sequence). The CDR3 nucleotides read TGTGCCAGTAGTTGGAGCGGGAGTGTTGGAGAGACCCAGTACTTC. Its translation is CASSWSGSVGETQYF.

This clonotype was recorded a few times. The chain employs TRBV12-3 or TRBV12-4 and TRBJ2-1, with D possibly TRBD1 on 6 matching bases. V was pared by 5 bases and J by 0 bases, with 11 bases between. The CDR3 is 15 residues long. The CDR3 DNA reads TGTGCCAGCAGTCTTACAGGGAGCTCCTACAATGAGCAGTTCTTC. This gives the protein CASSLTGSSYNEQFF.

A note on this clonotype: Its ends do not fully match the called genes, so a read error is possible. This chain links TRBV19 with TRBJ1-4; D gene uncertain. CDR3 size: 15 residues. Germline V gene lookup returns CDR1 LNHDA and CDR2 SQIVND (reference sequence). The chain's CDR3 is CASSDGGATNEELFF. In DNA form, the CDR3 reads TGTGCCAGTAGTGACGGAGGAGCAACTAATGAAGAACTGTTTTTT.

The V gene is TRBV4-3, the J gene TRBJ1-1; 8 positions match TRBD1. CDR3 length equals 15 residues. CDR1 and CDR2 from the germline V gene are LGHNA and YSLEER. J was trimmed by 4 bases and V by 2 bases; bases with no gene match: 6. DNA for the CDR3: TGCGCCAGCAGCCAAACTGCAACAGGGGGCACTGAAGCTTTCTTT. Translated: CASSQTATGGTEAFF.

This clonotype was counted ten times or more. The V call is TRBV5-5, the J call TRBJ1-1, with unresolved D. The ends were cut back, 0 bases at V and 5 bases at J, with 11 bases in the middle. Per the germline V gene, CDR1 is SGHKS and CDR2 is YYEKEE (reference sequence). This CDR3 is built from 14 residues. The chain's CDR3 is CASSLGWRGTEAFF. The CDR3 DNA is TGTGCCAGCAGCTTGGGCTGGCGGGGAACTGAAGCTTTCTTT.

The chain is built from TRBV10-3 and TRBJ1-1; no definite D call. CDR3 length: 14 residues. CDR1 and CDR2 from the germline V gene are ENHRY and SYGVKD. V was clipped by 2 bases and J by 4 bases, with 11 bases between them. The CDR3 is CAISEPVRSTEAFF. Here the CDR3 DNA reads TGTGCCATCAGTGAGCCAGTTCGAAGCACTGAAGCTTTCTTT.

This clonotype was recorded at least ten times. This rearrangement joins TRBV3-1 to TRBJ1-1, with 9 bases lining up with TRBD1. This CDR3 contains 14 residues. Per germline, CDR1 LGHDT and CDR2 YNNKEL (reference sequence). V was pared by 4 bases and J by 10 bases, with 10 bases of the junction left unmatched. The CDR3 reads CASSRGQGLSGAFF. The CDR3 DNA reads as TGTGCCAGCAGCCGGGGACAGGGATTAAGTGGAGCTTTCTTT. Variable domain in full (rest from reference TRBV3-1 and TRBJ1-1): DTAVSQTPKYLVTQMGNDKSIKCEQNLGHDTMYWYKQDSKKFLKIMFSYNNKELIINETVPNRFSPKSPDKAHLNLHINSLELGDSAVYFCASSRGQGLSGAFFGQGTRLTVV.

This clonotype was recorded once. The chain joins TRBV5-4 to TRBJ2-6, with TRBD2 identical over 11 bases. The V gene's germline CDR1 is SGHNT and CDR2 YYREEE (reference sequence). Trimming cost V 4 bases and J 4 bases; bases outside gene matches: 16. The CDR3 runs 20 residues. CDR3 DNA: TGTGCCAGCAGCGACTCCCGGGGAAGACTAGCGGGAACCGGGGCCAACGTCCTGACTTTC. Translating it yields CASSDSRGRLAGTGANVLTF.

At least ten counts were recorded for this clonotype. CDR3 loop: CASSRQGGRTDSYEQYF. As DNA, the CDR3 is TGTGCCAGCAGCCGCCAAGGGGGGAGGACGGACTCCTACGAGCAGTACTTC. The chain has TRBV28 and TRBJ2-7; D is tentatively TRBD1 or TRBD2 (6 bases each). V lost 6 bases and J lost 0, with 21 bases in between. The CDR3 totals 17 residues. CDR1 is MDHEN and CDR2 is SYDVKM in the germline V gene.